The clone carrying this T cell receptor (beta chain) was counted many times. Its antigen remains unknown. Two rounds of multiplex PCR amplified TCR beta CDR3 from genomic DNA. Amplification during the initial PCR round employed primers specific to each TRBV and TRBJ gene. A single record per CDR3 protein comes from TCRdb applying MiXCR to the multiplex PCR reads. The sample records fewer than 30,000 distinct CDR3 sequences, 25% to 35% being singletons. The data belong to a study of prognosis after radiotherapy for stage I lung cancer. The overall study: Roughly 5 patients had oligometastatic NSCLC after their primary tumor was surgically resected, and fourteen patients had newly diagnosed primary stage I lung tumors.

The CDR3 has 14 residues. With 2 bases removed from V and 4 bases from J, the gap between germline ends came to 11 bases. The germline V gene encodes CDR1 SEHNR and CDR2 FQNEAQ (reference sequence). Findings of the study overall: When patients developed distant metastases, their Shannon entropy after stereotactic body radiation therapy was lower.

V gene TRBV7-9 combines with J gene TRBJ1-1, with D possibly matching TRBD1 (5 bases). The sequences come from PBMCs, collected before or after stereotactic body radiation therapy (not recorded which). The receptor's source is a donor over 45 with non-small cell lung cancer. The CDR3 bases are TGTGCCAGCAGCTTAAGGGACCGGAGCACTGAAGCTTTCTTT. Translation gives CASSLRDRSTEAFF.